Listed below are T cell receptor beta chains from one sample, sequenced in a study of shared clonotypes between healthy human individuals. TCRdb keeps only in-frame clones here, not all; method: immunoSEQ multiplex PCR. The data contain about 2.4 million clones, just over 90% of them seen just once; the ten biggest clones take up roughly 0.14%. Input material: naive CD4+ T cells sorted from blood. Receptor source: a man aged 18 to 30 in good health. Both conserved end residues are part of each CDR3. Each record gives: J gene, D gene, clone size, V gene, CDR3 DNA, CDR3 protein. D genes are given only for firm matches. Clone size, where shown, is once, few, many, or a class for clones that have expanded.

J gene: TRBJ2-3
D gene: TRBD2
clone size: NA
V gene: TRBV15
CDR3 DNA: TGTGCCACCAGCAGACACACTAGCGGCGGCACAGATACGCAGTATTTT
CDR3 protein: CATSRHTSGGTDTQYF

J gene: TRBJ2-3
D gene: TRBD2
clone size: NA
V gene: TRBV5-6
CDR3 DNA: TGTGCCAGCAGCCCATCGGCTAGCGGGGGGCGGAGCACAGATACGCAGTATTTT
CDR3 protein: CASSPSASGGRSTDTQYF

J gene: TRBJ2-7
D gene: NA
clone size: NA
V gene: TRBV18
CDR3 DNA: TGTGCCAGCTCACCACGCCAGGCCGAGTACGAGCAGTACTTC
CDR3 protein: CASSPRQAEYEQYF

J gene: TRBJ1-2
D gene: TRBD1
clone size: NA
V gene: TRBV10-3
CDR3 DNA: TGTGCCATCAGCCCCGACAGGGTTCGGGGCTACACCTTC
CDR3 protein: CAISPDRVRGYTF

J gene: TRBJ2-7
D gene: TRBD2
clone size: NA
V gene: TRBV5-1
CDR3 DNA: TGCGCCAGCAGCGTTATAGCGGGAGGGCCGGGGGAGCAGTACTTC
CDR3 protein: CASSVIAGGPGEQYF

J gene: TRBJ2-3
D gene: NA
clone size: NA
V gene: TRBV7-3
CDR3 DNA: TGTGCCAGCAGCTCCGGGGGGCCTTTCACAGATACGCAGTATTTT
CDR3 protein: CASSSGGPFTDTQYF

J gene: TRBJ1-5
D gene: NA
clone size: NA
V gene: TRBV5-1
CDR3 DNA: TGCGCCAGCAGCTTGGTAGGAGGTGTGAATCAGCCCCAGCATTTT
CDR3 protein: CASSLVGGVNQPQHF

J gene: TRBJ2-1
D gene: NA
clone size: NA
V gene: TRBV10-3
CDR3 DNA: TGTGCCATCAGTGAGTCGGCAGGGCGTACCTACAATGAGCAGTTCTTC
CDR3 protein: CAISESAGRTYNEQFF

J gene: TRBJ2-7
D gene: NA
clone size: NA
V gene: TRBV30
CDR3 DNA: TGTGCCTCCCGAAAGTTAGACAGCTCCTACGAGCAGTACTTC
CDR3 protein: CASRKLDSSYEQYF

J gene: TRBJ2-5
D gene: NA
clone size: once
V gene: TRBV4-2
CDR3 DNA: TGTGCCAGCAGCCAAGCCCAGAGACAAGAGACCCAGTACTTC
CDR3 protein: CASSQAQRQETQYF

J gene: TRBJ2-2
D gene: NA
clone size: NA
V gene: TRBV6-5
CDR3 DNA: TGTGCCAGCAAGATAACAGGGAACACCGGGGAGCTGTTTTTT
CDR3 protein: CASKITGNTGELFF

J gene: TRBJ2-2
D gene: NA
clone size: NA
V gene: TRBV9
CDR3 DNA: TGTGCCAGCAGCGTAGACCTGTACGCGAACACCGGGGAGCTGTTTTTT
CDR3 protein: CASSVDLYANTGELFF

J gene: TRBJ2-6
D gene: TRBD1
clone size: NA
V gene: TRBV9
CDR3 DNA: TGTGCCAGCAGCGTAGCCACAGGGGGCTCTGGGGCCAACGTCCTGACTTTC
CDR3 protein: CASSVATGGSGANVLTF

J gene: TRBJ1-2
D gene: TRBD1
clone size: NA
V gene: TRBV28
CDR3 DNA: TGTGCCAGCAGTGAATTGCTGACAGGGGGCGCTTCGGGAGGCTACACCTTC
CDR3 protein: CASSELLTGGASGGYTF

J gene: TRBJ2-1
D gene: NA
clone size: NA
V gene: TRBV9
CDR3 DNA: TGTGCCAGCAGCCCCTCGTTGGCGGATCCAAATAATGAGCAGTTCTTC
CDR3 protein: CASSPSLADPNNEQFF

J gene: TRBJ2-7
D gene: NA
clone size: NA
V gene: TRBV28
CDR3 DNA: TGTGCCAGCAGTTTAACGGCGAGCTCCTACGAGCAGTACTTC
CDR3 protein: CASSLTASSYEQYF